The rows below give T cell receptor beta chains drawn from one sample of a study of beta chain features in type 1 diabetes. The assay was immunoSEQ multiplex PCR, and TCRdb's table has in-frame clones only and misses some. The table lists about 150,000 clones, about 10% of them singletons, with under 0.75% in the top ten. Material: central memory CD4+ T cells from blood. These receptors originate from a woman in her thirties with type 1 diabetes. Both conserved end residues are part of each CDR3. Fields, in order: clone size, J gene, D gene, V gene, CDR3 DNA, CDR3 protein. A D gene is named only where the DNA matches it firmly. Clone size, where shown, is once, few, many, or a class for clones that have expanded.

size: many; J: TRBJ2-7; D: NA; V: TRBV7-2; DNA: TGTGCCAGCAGCTCGGTCAACGAGCAGTACTTC; CDR3: CASSSVNEQYF
size: NA; J: TRBJ2-5; D: NA; V: TRBV11-2; DNA: TGTGCCAGCAGCTTAGATCCAGGGGGGGAGACCCAGTACTTC; CDR3: CASSLDPGGETQYF
size: few; J: TRBJ1-5; D: TRBD1; V: TRBV6-1; DNA: TGTGCCAGCAGGACAGGGAGCTCCAATCAGCCCCAGCATTTT; CDR3: CASRTGSSNQPQHF
size: NA; J: TRBJ2-3; D: TRBD2; V: TRBV25-1; DNA: TGTGCCAGCAGTGGGACTAGCGGGAGCACAGATACGCAGTATTTT; CDR3: CASSGTSGSTDTQYF
size: few; J: TRBJ2-7; D: NA; V: TRBV4-1; DNA: TGCGCCAGCAGCCAAGACTTCCGGTATCCCACCTCCTACGAGCAGTACTTC; CDR3: CASSQDFRYPTSYEQYF
size: few; J: TRBJ2-1; D: TRBD2; V: TRBV6-1; DNA: TGTGCCAGCAGTGTGAGCGGGATCTCCTACAATGAGCAGTTCTTC; CDR3: CASSVSGISYNEQFF
size: NA; J: TRBJ1-2; D: NA; V: TRBV29-1; DNA: TGCAGCACAATGGGAGGGGCCGATGGCTACACCTTC; CDR3: CSTMGGADGYTF
size: few; J: TRBJ1-2; D: NA; V: TRBV6-5; DNA: TGTGCCATCGGGTTGGCGGACTATGGCTACACCTTC; CDR3: CAIGLADYGYTF
size: few; J: TRBJ1-2; D: TRBD1; V: TRBV6-5; DNA: TGTGCCAGCACCCGCGGGACAGGGGGAGGCTACACCTTC; CDR3: CASTRGTGGGYTF
size: NA; J: TRBJ2-5; D: TRBD1; V: TRBV7-9; DNA: TGTGCCAGCAGCGGACAGGGGGGAGAGACCCAGTACTTC; CDR3: CASSGQGGETQYF
size: few; J: TRBJ1-2; D: NA; V: TRBV5-6; DNA: TGTGCCAGCAGCTCGCAGGGGACCTATGGCTACACCTTC; CDR3: CASSSQGTYGYTF
size: few; J: TRBJ2-2; D: TRBD2; V: TRBV6-5; DNA: TGTGCCAGCAGTTATTCTAGCGGGAGGGCGCTGTTTTTT; CDR3: CASSYSSGRALFF
size: NA; J: TRBJ1-1; D: NA; V: TRBV6-1; DNA: TGTGCCAGCACCGACTCTGGGGGGGACACTGAAGCTTTCTTT; CDR3: CASTDSGGDTEAFF
size: few; J: TRBJ2-7; D: TRBD2; V: TRBV11-1; DNA: TGTGCCAGCAGCCCCAGACTAGCGGGGACTGTCTACGAGCAGTACTTC; CDR3: CASSPRLAGTVYEQYF
size: few; J: TRBJ1-2; D: NA; V: TRBV10-3; DNA: TGTGCCATCAGGGACAGCCCGAGGGGTGGCTACACCTTC; CDR3: CAIRDSPRGGYTF
size: few; J: TRBJ2-4; D: TRBD2; V: TRBV19; DNA: TGTGCCAGTGAGGAGCGGGAGAGGAGGGCAACCAAAAACATTCAGTACTTC; CDR3: CASEERERRATKNIQYF
size: NA; J: TRBJ2-1; D: TRBD2; V: TRBV5-1; DNA: TGCGCCAGCAGCTTGGGGCTAGCGGGAGGGCCGGGGATCAATGAGCAGTTCTTC; CDR3: CASSLGLAGGPGINEQFF
size: few; J: TRBJ1-5; D: NA; V: TRBV28; DNA: TGTGCCAGCAGTTTCACAGGGCTCTCTCAGCCCCAGCATTTT; CDR3: CASSFTGLSQPQHF
size: few; J: TRBJ2-7; D: TRBD1; V: TRBV29-1; DNA: TGCAGCGTCAGGACAGGTTCCTACGAGCAGTACTTC; CDR3: CSVRTGSYEQYF
size: NA; J: TRBJ2-1; D: NA; V: TRBV20-1; DNA: TGCAGTGCTCCGTTCCCGGGGGAGCAGTTCTTC; CDR3: CSAPFPGEQFF
size: few; J: TRBJ1-4; D: NA; V: TRBV30; DNA: TGTGCCTGGAGTGTGAACAACGAAAAACTGTTTTTT; CDR3: CAWSVNNEKLFF
size: few; J: TRBJ2-7; D: NA; V: TRBV5-5; DNA: TGTGCCAGCAGCTTCATGGACAACGAGCAGTACTTC; CDR3: CASSFMDNEQYF
size: NA; J: TRBJ2-5; D: TRBD2; V: TRBV7-2; DNA: TGTGCCAGCAGCCCGGGACTAGCGGGCTTCCAAGAGACCCAGTACTTC; CDR3: CASSPGLAGFQETQYF
size: few; J: TRBJ2-5; D: TRBD2; V: TRBV4-1; DNA: TGTGCCAGCAGCCAAGGGACTAGCGGGATGGAGACCCAGTACTTC; CDR3: CASSQGTSGMETQYF
size: many; J: TRBJ2-7; D: NA; V: TRBV19; DNA: TGTGCCAGTAGCCCGGACTACTCCTACGAGCAGTACTTC; CDR3: CASSPDYSYEQYF
size: few; J: TRBJ1-3; D: TRBD1; V: TRBV28; DNA: TGTGCCAGCAGTTTGGGGACAGGAGGAAACACCATATATTTT; CDR3: CASSLGTGGNTIYF
size: few; J: TRBJ2-1; D: TRBD2; V: TRBV18; DNA: TGTGCCAGCTCACCTACGGCCGGGACTAGCCTTCCCAATGAGCAGTTCTTC; CDR3: CASSPTAGTSLPNEQFF
size: NA; J: TRBJ1-2; D: NA; V: TRBV7-9; DNA: TGTGCCAGCAGCCAAGGGGGAGAGGGAAGTAAAGGCTACACCTTC; CDR3: CASSQGGEGSKGYTF
size: few; J: TRBJ2-7; D: TRBD2; V: TRBV7-2; DNA: TGTGCCAGCAGCTCGGGACGGGGAGGGTCCGAGCAGTACTTC; CDR3: CASSSGRGGSEQYF
size: few; J: TRBJ1-4; D: NA; V: TRBV9; DNA: TGTGCCAGCAGCGTAGCTACGGGGATTGATGAAAAACTGTTTTTT; CDR3: CASSVATGIDEKLFF
size: few; J: TRBJ2-5; D: NA; V: TRBV5-6; DNA: TGTGCCAGCAGGTTCGGGCAGGGGGGGACCCAGTACTTC; CDR3: CASRFGQGGTQYF
size: few; J: TRBJ2-3; D: TRBD2; V: TRBV25-1; DNA: TGTGCCAGCAGTGAGACTAGCGGCACAGATACGCAGTATTTT; CDR3: CASSETSGTDTQYF
size: NA; J: TRBJ1-2; D: NA; V: TRBV5-6; DNA: TGTGCCAGCAGCTTGGGTCGACAGGAATATGGCTACACCTTC; CDR3: CASSLGRQEYGYTF
size: few; J: TRBJ2-1; D: TRBD1; V: TRBV7-7; DNA: TGTGCTAGCAGCCCTGGACAGGGCCATGAGCAGTTCTTC; CDR3: CASSPGQGHEQFF